Listed below are T cell receptor beta chains from one sample, sequenced in a study of blood T cell repertoires in COVID-19. Profiled with immunoSEQ multiplex PCR; TCRdb holds only in-frame clones, not every one. The sample carries approximately 300,000 clones, 85% to 95% recorded once. Sequenced input: PBMCs or T cells enriched from blood (not recorded which). The receptor set was obtained from a young woman who had been exposed to COVID-19. CDR3s include the opening cysteine and the closing phenylalanine or tryptophan. A D gene is named only where the DNA matches it firmly. Size values are once, few and many counts, or a class for expanded clones, and some rows have none.

d_call,v_call,j_call,clone_size,cdr3_aa,cdr3_nt
.,TRBV5-1,TRBJ2-7,.,CASSYRDSAYEQYF,TGCGCCAGCAGCTACCGGGACTCAGCCTACGAGCAGTACTTC
.,TRBV2,TRBJ1-5,.,CASSAIRTVMGQPQHF,TGTGCCAGCAGTGCGATTAGGACAGTCATGGGTCAGCCCCAGCATTTT
.,TRBV5-1,TRBJ2-7,.,CASSPPLASSYEQYF,TGCGCCAGCAGCCCCCCCCTTGCTTCGAGCTACGAGCAGTACTTC
TRBD2,TRBV29-1,TRBJ2-7,few,CSATSGGYEQYF,TGCAGCGCAACTAGCGGGGGCTACGAGCAGTACTTC
TRBD2,TRBV11-3,TRBJ2-1,.,CASSFQAGGNNEQFF,TGTGCCAGCAGCTTTCAAGCGGGGGGGAACAATGAGCAGTTCTTC
.,TRBV18,TRBJ1-5,.,CASSPLQGVGPQHF,TGTGCCAGCTCACCCTTGCAAGGGGTTGGGCCCCAGCATTTT
.,TRBV5-1,TRBJ1-2,.,CASRPGRGSNFVYGYTF,TGCGCCAGCAGACCGGGCAGGGGCAGTAATTTTGTCTATGGCTACACCTTC
TRBD2,TRBV19,TRBJ2-2,.,CASSMGLAGRTGELFF,TGTGCCAGTAGTATGGGACTAGCGGGGCGAACCGGGGAGCTGTTTTTT
TRBD1,TRBV5-1,TRBJ2-7,.,CASSGAGTGNEQYF,TGCGCCAGCAGCGGGGCCGGGACAGGGAACGAGCAGTACTTC
.,TRBV6-5,TRBJ1-5,.,CASRTVQGSDQPQHF,TGTGCCAGCAGGACGGTCCAGGGGAGCGATCAGCCCCAGCATTTT
TRBD1,TRBV29-1,TRBJ1-1,.,CSVDYHRGNTEAFF,TGCAGCGTTGACTACCACAGGGGGAACACTGAAGCTTTCTTT
.,TRBV2,TRBJ1-2,.,CASSVAPYGYTF,TGTGCCAGCAGTGTGGCCCCCTATGGCTACACCTTC
TRBD1,TRBV18,TRBJ2-5,.,CASSPTIGQGWEQETQYF,TGTGCCAGCTCACCCACGATCGGACAGGGATGGGAGCAAGAGACCCAGTACTTC
.,TRBV5-6,TRBJ2-7,.,CASSPRFSYEQYF,TGTGCCAGCAGCCCGAGATTCTCCTACGAGCAGTACTTC
TRBD2,TRBV3-1/TRBV3-2,TRBJ2-1,.,CASSQQSGAYNEQFF,TGTGCCAGCAGCCAACAAAGCGGGGCCTACAATGAGCAGTTCTTC
.,TRBV7-9,TRBJ1-4,.,CASSLGGGPQGKLFF,TGTGCCAGCAGCTTAGGAGGGGGTCCCCAGGGGAAACTGTTTTTT
.,TRBV7-2,TRBJ1-2,once,CASTLTGAYGYTF,TGTGCCAGCACCCTGACAGGAGCCTATGGCTACACCTTC
TRBD1,TRBV6-1,TRBJ2-7,.,CASSEQGVNEQYF,TGTGCCAGCAGTGAACAGGGGGTAAACGAGCAGTACTTC
.,TRBV12-3/TRBV12-4,TRBJ1-1,.,CASTIHANTEAFF,TGTGCCAGCACAATACATGCGAACACTGAAGCTTTCTTT
.,TRBV5-1,TRBJ1-2,.,CASNAGEHYGYTF,TGCGCCAGCAATGCAGGCGAGCACTATGGCTACACCTTC
.,TRBV3-1/TRBV3-2,TRBJ1-2,.,CASSLGGSGANYGYTF,TGTGCCAGCAGCCTTGGAGGATCCGGAGCTAACTATGGCTACACCTTC
TRBD1,TRBV7-7,TRBJ1-3,.,CASSPRGPGDTIYF,TGTGCCAGCAGCCCTAGGGGGCCCGGGGACACCATATATTTT
.,TRBV6-2/TRBV6-3,TRBJ1-4,.,CASSRTGPGEKLFF,TGTGCCAGCAGCCGAACAGGGCCCGGTGAAAAACTGTTTTTT
TRBD1,TRBV29-1,TRBJ1-2,.,CSVVTTGGYGYTF,TGCAGCGTCGTCACGACAGGGGGCTATGGCTACACCTTC
.,TRBV7-9,TRBJ2-1,.,CASNQITSGNEQFF,TGTGCCAGCAACCAAATCACCTCGGGCAATGAGCAGTTCTTC
.,TRBV5-1,TRBJ1-1,.,CASSLYGVEAFF,TGCGCCAGCAGCTTGTACGGGGTTGAAGCTTTCTTT
.,TRBV11-2,TRBJ1-2,.,CASSLIDGEGGYGYTF,TGTGCCAGCAGCTTAATAGACGGTGAGGGAGGCTATGGCTACACCTTC
.,TRBV6-5,TRBJ1-1,many,CASSSVTGNTEAFF,TGTGCCAGCAGCTCCGTGACAGGGAACACTGAAGCTTTCTTT
.,TRBV10-3,TRBJ2-7,.,CAISASTAPSYEQYF,TGTGCCATCAGTGCATCGACAGCTCCCTCCTACGAGCAGTACTTC
.,TRBV18,TRBJ1-1,few,CASSPPNGRTEAFF,TGTGCCAGCTCACCACCAAACGGTCGCACTGAAGCTTTCTTT
.,TRBV9,TRBJ1-2,.,CASSVDDSYPYGYTF,TGTGCCAGCAGCGTAGATGACAGTTACCCGTATGGCTACACCTTC